Following are 25 T cell receptor beta chains from one sample sequenced in a study of shared clonotypes between healthy human individuals. Assay used: immunoSEQ multiplex PCR; TCRdb lists only in-frame clones, some missing. The sample includes approximately 2.1 million clones, more than 85% of them seen just once. The sequencing sample was made of naive CD4+ T cells from PBMCs. Subset defined: CD45RA+ positively selected. The receptors come from a man aged 18 to 30 in good health. Some clones in this sample may be carry-over from other donors' samples.

The V gene is TRBV27, the J gene TRBJ2-6, with 8 bases lining up with TRBD1. V lost 7 bases and J lost 3; bases outside the gene matches: 14. The CDR3 is 18 amino acids. Per the germline V gene, CDR1 is MNHEY and CDR2 is SMNVEV (reference sequence). The CDR3 DNA reads as TGTGCCAGCACCTCATTCGGACAGGGTATTCTTGGGGCCAACGTCCTGACTTTC. It yields the protein CASTSFGQGILGANVLTF.

The rearrangement joins TRBV5-1 to TRBJ2-1, with D tentatively TRBD2 (6 bases). CDR3 size: 16 residues. Germline CDR1 and CDR2: SGHRS and YFSETQ. The ends were cut back, 1 base at V and 2 bases at J, with 13 bases in the middle. The CDR3 is CASSLSGTAAYNEQFF. The DNA of the CDR3 is TGCGCCAGCAGCTTGTCCGGGACTGCCGCCTACAATGAGCAGTTCTTC.

CDR3 protein: CASSFRTSTGELFF. CDR3 coding DNA: TGCGCCAGCAGCTTCCGGACTTCCACCGGGGAGCTGTTTTTT. This chain connects TRBV5-1 to TRBJ2-2; perhaps TRBD2 as D (5 bases). CDR1 is SGHRS and CDR2 is YFSETQ in the germline V gene. The ends were cut back, 2 bases at V and 4 bases at J, with 9 bases in the middle. The CDR3 sequence is 14 residues long.

The V and J genes are TRBV7-9 and TRBJ2-5; 8 nucleotides match TRBD2. Germline values: CDR1 SEHNR, CDR2 FQNEAQ (reference sequence). V lost 5 bases to trimming and J lost 4 bases; unmatched junction nucleotides: 6. This CDR3 spans 14 amino acids. The CDR3 nucleotides read TGTGCCAGCAGCCCCGCGGGGGGACTAGAGACCCAGTACTTC. Residues: CASSPAGGLETQYF.

The CDR3 DNA sequence: TGTGCCAGTAGTCCCCGGCGTATAGCGGGAGTGGACGAGCAGTACTTC. This encodes CASSPRRIAGVDEQYF. The chain joins TRBV19 to TRBJ2-7; the match to TRBD2 covers 9 bases. The CDR3 totals 16 residues. Losses at the gene ends were 5 bases for V and 5 bases for J; bases not matched to a gene: 13. The germline CDR1 and CDR2 sequences are LNHDA and SQIVND (reference sequence).

The chain recombines TRBV18 with TRBJ1-2; the D gene is possibly TRBD1 (6 bases). The V and J ends lost 3 bases and 5 bases respectively, with 16 bases between them. The V gene's germline CDR1 is KGHSH and CDR2 LQKENI. The CDR3 is 15 amino acids. The CDR3 protein is CASSPGAGANYGYTF. The CDR3 bases are TGTGCCAGCTCACCCGGGGCAGGGGCGAATTATGGCTACACCTTC.

This clone was seen only once. The genes are TRBV5-1 and TRBJ2-7, with 7 bases fitting TRBD2. Trimming cost V 4 bases and J 3 bases; bases outside gene matches: 10. The CDR3 length is 15 residues. Germline V gives CDR1 SGHRS, CDR2 YFSETQ. The DNA of the CDR3 is TGCGCCAGCAGCCCGGACGGGACTAATATCTACGAGCAGTACTTC. It specifies CASSPDGTNIYEQYF.

The J gene is TRBJ2-3, the V gene TRBV11-2, with D possibly matching TRBD2 (7 bases). Germline V gene data show CDR1 as SGHAT and CDR2 as FQNNGV. Trimming left V 6 bases short and J 2 bases short, with 15 bases between. This CDR3 has 15 residues. In DNA form, the CDR3 reads TGTGCCAGCAGTTGGCGGGGGCGAGACACAGATACGCAGTATTTT. This codes for CASSWRGRDTDTQYF.

A word on this clone: Other DNA sequences in the sample encode the same CDR3. The V call is TRBV5-1, the J call TRBJ1-4; unclear D gene. The CDR3 contains 15 residues. V dropped 0 bases and J dropped 5 bases, with 11 bases sitting between them. Germline assignment: CDR1 SGHRS and CDR2 YFSETQ. The CDR3 region is CASSLGGRSNEKLFF. CDR3 nucleotides: TGCGCCAGCAGCTTGGGCGGACGAAGCAATGAAAAACTGTTTTTT.

V usage is TRBV29-1 and J usage is TRBJ2-7; D not certain. This CDR3 is built from 11 residues. Germline-derived CDR1 and CDR2 are SQVTM and ANQGSEA. The V gene lost 6 bases and the J gene lost 4 bases, with 10 bases spanning the gap. CDR3 in DNA: TGCAGCGTGTCAAGGACGTACGAGCAGTACTTC. Encoded protein: CSVSRTYEQYF.

On this clone itself: The junction shows a germline mismatch at one end, possibly a read error. The chain uses TRBV6-1 and TRBJ2-7; D tentatively fits TRBD1 or TRBD2 (5 bases each). The CDR3 has 12 amino acids. Germline assignment: CDR1 MNHNS and CDR2 SASEGT. CDR3 sequence reads: CASSGTSDEQYF. DNA of the CDR3: TGTGCCAGCAGCGGGACCTCCGACGAGCAGTACTTC.

The gene calls are TRBV30 and TRBJ1-5; 8 bases agree with TRBD1. The V gene end was trimmed by 3 bases and the J gene end by 5 bases; junction bases not matched to a gene: 6. Germline V CDR1 and CDR2: GTSNPN, SVGIG (reference sequence). This CDR3 comprises 14 residues. This CDR3 reads CAWSRGLVDQPQHF. CDR3 DNA: TGTGCCTGGAGCAGGGGGCTAGTGGATCAGCCCCAGCATTTT.

The gene calls are TRBV5-3 and TRBJ1-2, with D perhaps matching TRBD1 (5 bases). TRBV5-3 has ORF status, its function being uncertain. V was pared by 2 bases and J by 7 bases, with 24 bases between. This CDR3 comprises 17 residues. DNA of the CDR3: TGTGCCAGAAGCTTTACGAAAAAGGGACTCTTTTGGGTTGGCTACACCTTC. Translated, it gives CARSFTKKGLFWVGYTF.

This chain uses TRBV13 with TRBJ2-1; 13 bases are a match to TRBD2. This CDR3 comprises 21 residues. Per germline, CDR1 PRHDT and CDR2 FYEKMQ (reference sequence). The ends lost 4 bases at V and 3 bases at J; junction bases unmatched: 18. CDR3 loop: CASSSPRKLAGGPGGYNEQFF. The CDR3 DNA is TGTGCCAGCAGCTCCCCCCGAAAACTAGCGGGAGGGCCGGGGGGCTACAATGAGCAGTTCTTC.

This sequence joins TRBV4-1 and TRBJ2-3; D is uncertain. CDR3 size: 13 residues. Trimming took 3 bases from V and 0 from J, leaving 4 bases between them. CDR1 and CDR2 (germline): MGHRA, YSYEKL. DNA for the CDR3: TGCGCCAGCAGCCAGGCTAGCACAGATACGCAGTATTTT. It codes for CASSQASTDTQYF.

The rearrangement uses TRBV28 and TRBJ2-7; 8 bases are shared with TRBD2. Unmatched junction bases numbered 9, after V lost 6 bases and J lost 2 bases. Germline CDR1 MDHEN, CDR2 SYDVKM. The CDR3 length is 15 residues. The CDR3 loop reads CASREGAGGPYEQYF. The CDR3 nucleotides are TGTGCCAGCAGGGAAGGCGCGGGGGGCCCCTACGAGCAGTACTTC.

V and J are TRBV5-4 and TRBJ1-1; 10 bases align to TRBD1. This CDR3 has 15 residues. CDR1 SGHNT and CDR2 YYREEE come from the germline V gene (reference sequence). The trim removed 2 bases at V and 4 bases at J, leaving 5 bases unmatched. The CDR3 DNA reads as TGTGCCAGCAGCTTAAAACGGACAGGGGGCACTGAAGCTTTCTTT. As protein: CASSLKRTGGTEAFF.

The chain joins TRBV5-4 to TRBJ2-3; tentatively, D is TRBD1 (5 bases). There are 15 residues in the CDR3. V shed 10 bases and J shed 1 base, with 19 bases lying between them. CDR1 SGHNT and CDR2 YYREEE come from the germline V gene (reference sequence). The CDR3 DNA follows: TGTGCCTGTCAAGACAGCTACCGCGGCACAGATACGCAGTATTTT. This sequence encodes CACQDSYRGTDTQYF.

The V gene is TRBV7-3, the J gene TRBJ1-1; tentative D call: TRBD1 (5 bases). Germline V gene lookup returns CDR1 SGHTA and CDR2 FQGTGA. This CDR3 has 13 amino acids. V dropped 5 bases and J dropped 1 base, with 8 bases sitting between them. CDR3 in DNA: TGTGCCAGCAGCGGCGACAGGAACACTGAAGCTTTCTTT. As protein: CASSGDRNTEAFF.

In DNA form, the CDR3 reads TGCGCCAGCAGCCCTACCGCAGGGAAAGCCTACGAGCAGTACTTC. Encoded protein: CASSPTAGKAYEQYF. This rearrangement joins TRBV5-1 to TRBJ2-7; D may be TRBD1 (5 bases). The CDR3 spans 15 residues. Between the trimmed V and J ends, which lost 4 bases and 2 bases, there was a span of 16 bases. Germline assignment: CDR1 SGHRS and CDR2 YFSETQ.

This chain links TRBV14 with TRBJ1-1; D is undetermined. Germline V CDR1 and CDR2: SGHDN, FVKESK. There are 13 residues in the CDR3. V lost 4 bases to trimming and J lost 4 bases, with 10 bases between them. CDR3 sequence: CASSPQAGTEAFF. CDR3 DNA: TGTGCCAGCAGCCCCCAAGCAGGCACTGAAGCTTTCTTT.

The rearrangement links TRBV12-5 to TRBJ2-3; weak D call: TRBD2 (6 bases). Per germline, CDR1 LGHNT and CDR2 FRNRAP. CDR3 size: 15 residues. Deletions cut 8 bases from V and 4 bases from J, with 19 bases between. The CDR3 DNA is TGTGCTAGTTCCGTTGTCGGGACTCCGGCAGATACGCAGTATTTT. Translation: CASSVVGTPADTQYF.

This chain connects TRBV9 to TRBJ2-7; tentatively, D is TRBD1 or TRBD2 (6 bases each). Trimming removed 0 bases from V and 2 bases from J, with 12 bases in between. Germline CDR1 and CDR2: SGDLS and YYNGEE. The CDR3 totals 15 residues. The CDR3 here is CASSVAGAGPYEQYF. CDR3 bases: TGTGCCAGCAGCGTAGCGGGGGCAGGCCCCTACGAGCAGTACTTC.

The gene calls are TRBV7-9 and TRBJ2-6; possibly TRBD2 for D (6 bases). Trimming shortened V by 2 bases and J by 0 bases, and 14 bases separated the two germline ends. The CDR3 loop spans 18 amino acids. The V gene's germline CDR1 is SEHNR and CDR2 FQNEAQ (reference sequence). CDR3 region: CASSLLRGPLSGANVLTF. The CDR3 DNA follows: TGTGCCAGCAGCTTACTGCGGGGCCCCCTCTCTGGGGCCAACGTCCTGACTTTC. Using reference TRBV7-9 and TRBJ2-6 for the parts outside the CDR3, the full variable domain is DTGVSQNPRHKITKRGQNVTFRCDPISEHNRLYWYRQTLGQGPEFLTYFQNEAQLEKSRLLSDRFSAERPKGSFSTLEIQRTEQGDSAMYLCASSLLRGPLSGANVLTFGAGSRLTVL.

As for this clone: This CDR3 is also generated by other DNA sequences in the sample. The chain carries TRBV5-1 and TRBJ2-6; TRBD1 or TRBD2 may be the D gene (5 bases each). This CDR3 has 13 residues. Germline CDR1 is SGHRS and CDR2 is YFSETQ. V lost 5 bases and J lost 3, with 6 bases in between. CDR3 sequence (DNA): TGCGCCAGCAGGGGGGATGGGGCCAACGTCCTGACTTTC. Translating gives CASRGDGANVLTF.